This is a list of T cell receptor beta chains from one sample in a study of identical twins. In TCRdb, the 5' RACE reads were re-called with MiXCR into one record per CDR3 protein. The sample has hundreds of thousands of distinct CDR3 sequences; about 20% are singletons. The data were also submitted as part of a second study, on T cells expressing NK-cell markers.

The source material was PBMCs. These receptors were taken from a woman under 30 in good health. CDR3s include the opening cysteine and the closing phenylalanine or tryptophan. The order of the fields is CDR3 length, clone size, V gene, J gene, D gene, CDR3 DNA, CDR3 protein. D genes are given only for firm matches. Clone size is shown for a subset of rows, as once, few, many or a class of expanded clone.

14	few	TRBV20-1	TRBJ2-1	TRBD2	TGCAGTGCTACTAGCGGGGGGGTTATCAATGAGCAGTTCTTC	CSATSGGVINEQFF
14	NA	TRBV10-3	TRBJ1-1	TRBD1	TGTGCCATGAAGGGGGCAGGCAGGGACACTGAAGCTTTCTTT	CAMKGAGRDTEAFF
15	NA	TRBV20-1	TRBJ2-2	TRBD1	TGCAGTGCCCTAAACAGGACAGGGGGCTCCGGGGAGCTGTTTTTT	CSALNRTGGSGELFF
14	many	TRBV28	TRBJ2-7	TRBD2	TGTGCCAGCCGGGGGGGGACAACTTCCTACGAGCAGTACTTC	CASRGGTTSYEQYF
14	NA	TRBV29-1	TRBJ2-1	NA	TGCAGCGTGCCGCCCGGTGGGAAGGGCAATGAGCAGTTCTTC	CSVPPGGKGNEQFF
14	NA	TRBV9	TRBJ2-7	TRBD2	TGTGCCAGCACCCGCGGGAGATCCTCCTACGAGCAGTACTTC	CASTRGRSSYEQYF
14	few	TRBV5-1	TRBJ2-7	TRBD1	TGCGCCAGCAGCTTTTTGGACAGGGAGTACGAGCAGTACTTC	CASSFLDREYEQYF
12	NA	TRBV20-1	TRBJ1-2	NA	TGCAGTGTAAGAGGCTTAAACTATGGCTACACCTTC	CSVRGLNYGYTF
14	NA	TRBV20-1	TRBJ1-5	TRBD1	TGCAGTGCTAGAGATAGGAGGGGGCACCAGCCCCAGCATTTT	CSARDRRGHQPQHF
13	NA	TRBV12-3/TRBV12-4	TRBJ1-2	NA	TGTGCCAGCAGTTCCCAGGGAATCTATGGCCACACCTTC	CASSSQGIYGHTF
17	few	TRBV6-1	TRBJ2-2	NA	TGTGCCAGCAGTGAATATTTGGGACGTTCTAACACCGGGGAGCTGTTTTTT	CASSEYLGRSNTGELFF
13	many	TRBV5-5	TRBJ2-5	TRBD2	TGTGCCAGCAGCACGGGGGGGCAAGAGACCCAGTACTTC	CASSTGGQETQYF
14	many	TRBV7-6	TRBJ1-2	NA	TGTGCCAGCAGCCCCCAGCCATCTAACTATGGCTACACCTTC	CASSPQPSNYGYTF
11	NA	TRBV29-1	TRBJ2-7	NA	TGCAGCGTTCCGGGCCTTTCCGAGCAGTACTTC	CSVPGLSEQYF
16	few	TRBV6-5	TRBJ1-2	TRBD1	TGTGCCAGCAGTTACGTCGGGACAGGGGGCAGCTATGGCTACACCTTC	CASSYVGTGGSYGYTF
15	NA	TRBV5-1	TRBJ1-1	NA	TGCGCCAGCAGCCGACCCGGGACGCTGAACACTGAAGCTTTCTTT	CASSRPGTLNTEAFF
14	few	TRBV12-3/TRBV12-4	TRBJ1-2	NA	TGTGCCAGCAGTTTAATGCAGGGGCCGTATGGCTACACCTTC	CASSLMQGPYGYTF
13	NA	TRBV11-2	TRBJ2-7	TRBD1	TGTGCCAGCAGCTCCGGGACAGACCCCACCGGGTACTTC	CASSSGTDPTGYF
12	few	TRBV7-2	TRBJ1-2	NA	TGTGCCAGCAACTTTCATACAGTACACGACACCTTC	CASNFHTVHDTF
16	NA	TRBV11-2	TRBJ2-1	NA	TGTGCCAGCAGCCTAAGACTAGGAGGGGTTTACAATGAGCAGTTCTTC	CASSLRLGGVYNEQFF
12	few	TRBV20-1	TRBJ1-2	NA	TGCAGTGCTAGAGGAGGGGGTGATGGCTACACCTTC	CSARGGGDGYTF
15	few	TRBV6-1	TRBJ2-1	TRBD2	TGTGCCAGCAGGCGACTAGCGGGGGCAAGGGGTGAGCAGTTCTTC	CASRRLAGARGEQFF
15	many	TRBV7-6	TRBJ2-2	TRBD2	TGTGCCAGCAGCTCAAATAGGGGAGGGGCCGGGGAGCTGTTTTTT	CASSSNRGGAGELFF
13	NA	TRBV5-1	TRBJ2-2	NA	TGCGCCAGCAGTAGACCCTCACAGGGGGAGCTGTTTTTT	CASSRPSQGELFF
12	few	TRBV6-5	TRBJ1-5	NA	TGTGCCAGCAATTCACACAATCAGCCCCAGCATTTT	CASNSHNQPQHF
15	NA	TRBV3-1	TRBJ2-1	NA	TGTGCCAGCAGCCTCGAAACTAGCTTCTACAATGAGCAGTTCTTC	CASSLETSFYNEQFF
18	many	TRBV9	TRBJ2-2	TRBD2	TGTGCCAGCAGCTTCGGGACTAGCGGGGGCGCGAACACCGGGGAGCTGTTTTTT	CASSFGTSGGANTGELFF